Reported below is one TCR beta chain. This sample is drawn from a study of shared clonotypes between healthy human individuals. Some clones are missing from TCRdb's copy, which holds only in-frame ones; the method was immunoSEQ multiplex PCR. The sample contains about 1.1 million clones, 78% of which appear only once. The ends were cut back, 4 bases at V and 1 base at J, with 5 bases in the middle. The CDR3 loop spans 12 amino acids. Germline values: CDR1 ENHRY, CDR2 SYGVKD. Donors were healthy HIV-negative adults without recently reported acute infections or vaccinations. This TCR came from a man aged 18-30 years in good health. Some clones in this sample may be carry-over from other donors' samples. The chain combines TRBV10-3 with TRBJ2-7; D remains unclear. The sequencing sample was made of memory CD4+ T cells from PBMCs. The subset is: CD45RA-negative fraction. DNA of the CDR3: TGTGCCATCAGTGCCCAGTCCTACGAGCAGTACTTC. It translates to CAISAQSYEQYF.